The 31 T cell receptor beta chains listed next were all sequenced from one sample in a study of radiation and T cells in renal cell carcinoma (dated by TCRdb to the early 2020s). Receptors were amplified or captured by the immunoSEQ multiplex PCR assay. What TCRdb holds here is the immuneACCESS table cut down to in-frame rearrangements. Part of the clones is not present; checked against another copy, under half of the missing clones reflect an unresolved V gene, and the others are unexplained. The sample data list roughly 78,000 clones, and roughly 82% of these were observed just once. The biggest ten clones account for approximately 6.4% of the sample. Interpreted using the paper, the time point label stands for: blood 2 weeks post-SBRT. Per the publication, the treatment or condition label means: 15 Gy SBRT to primary tumor, nephrectomy 4 weeks later. This material consisted of blood, taken from a patient whose treatment included radiotherapy and nephrectomy. The receptors were gathered from a man aged 60 to 69 with renal cell carcinoma.

The chain combines TRBV28 with TRBJ2-6; maybe TRBD1 (5 bases). This CDR3 has 16 amino acids. Germline values: CDR1 MDHEN, CDR2 SYDVKM. The V end was cut by 5 bases, the J end by 0 bases, with 11 bases between. DNA of the CDR3: TGTGCCAGCAGTCTGGACATAAGCTCTGGGGCCAACGTCCTGACTTTC. Protein sequence: CASSLDISSGANVLTF.

The chain joins TRBV11-2 to TRBJ2-1, with D maybe TRBD2 (6 bases). The CDR3 totals 11 residues. Germline assignment: CDR1 SGHAT and CDR2 FQNNGV. V gave up 7 bases and J gave up 9 bases, with 10 bases separating them. CDR3 protein: CASTAGSEQFF. Here the CDR3 DNA reads TGTGCCAGCACGGCGGGGAGTGAGCAGTTCTTC.

This chain uses TRBV7-8 with TRBJ1-5; 9 bases are a match to TRBD1. Looked up from germline, CDR1 is SGHVS and CDR2 is FQNEAQ. The CDR3 length is 16 residues. V shed 5 bases and J 6 bases; nucleotides not matched to a gene: 11. CDR3 region: CASSPWTGVVSQPQHF. The CDR3, as DNA: TGTGCCAGCAGCCCGTGGACAGGGGTAGTTTCTCAGCCCCAGCATTTT.

The chain couples TRBV6-1 to TRBJ1-3; 7 nucleotides align to TRBD1. J was trimmed by 0 bases and V by 2 bases; bases with no gene match: 7. CDR3 length equals 17 residues. Per the germline V gene, CDR1 is MNHNS and CDR2 is SASEGT. The CDR3, as DNA: TGTGCCAGCAGTGAAACTCAGGGGGTTTTCTCTGGAAACACCATATATTTT. It encodes CASSETQGVFSGNTIYF.

This clone appeared a few times. One end of the junction does not line up with germline, which may come from a read error. V usage is TRBV7-9 and J usage is TRBJ2-1, with TRBD2 matching 7 bases. Germline V gives CDR1 SEHNR, CDR2 FQNEAQ (reference sequence). The CDR3 spans 13 residues. The CDR3 DNA reads as TGTGCCACCAGCGGGATCTCCTACAATGAGCAGTTCTTC. It is translated as CATSGISYNEQFF. Full variable domain (rest looked up from reference TRBV7-9 and TRBJ2-1): DTGVSQNPRHKITKRGQNVTFRCDPISEHNRLYWYRQTLGQGPEFLTYFQNEAQLEKSRLLSDRFSAERPKGSFSTLEIQRTEQGDSAMYLCATSGISYNEQFFGPGTRLTVL.

This chain uses TRBV9 with TRBJ1-5, with unresolved D. V was clipped by 4 bases and J by 5 bases, with 13 bases between them. There are 14 residues in the CDR3. CDR1 and CDR2 from the germline V gene are SGDLS and YYNGEE. This chain's CDR3 is CASSPHLFDQPQHF. Here the CDR3 DNA reads TGTGCCAGCAGCCCCCACCTCTTTGATCAGCCCCAGCATTTT.

This chain uses TRBV6-1 with TRBJ2-2, with D perhaps matching TRBD1 (6 bases). Trimming took off 7 bases at V and 0 bases at J, with 9 bases between the two ends. Germline V CDR1 and CDR2: MNHNS, SASEGT. This CDR3 contains 14 residues. CDR3 residues: CASTSGANTGELFF. The CDR3, as DNA: TGTGCCAGCACCTCAGGGGCGAACACCGGGGAGCTGTTTTTT.

The rearrangement uses TRBV15 and TRBJ2-1, with a weak D call TRBD1 (5 bases). Per germline, CDR1 LNHNV and CDR2 YYDKDF (reference sequence). Deletions cut 0 bases from V and 3 bases from J, with 12 bases between. The CDR3 is 16 amino acids. CDR3 bases: TGTGCCACCAGCAGAGAAAGGGGCGCGGACTACAATGAGCAGTTCTTC. It encodes CATSRERGADYNEQFF.

The chain is built from TRBV5-1 and TRBJ1-2; no firm D call. V gave up 0 bases and J gave up 7 bases, with 16 bases separating them. The CDR3 runs 15 residues. Per the germline V gene, CDR1 is SGHRS and CDR2 is YFSETQ. The CDR3 loop is CASSLAPQSPTGYTF. The CDR3 bases are TGCGCCAGCAGCTTGGCCCCGCAGAGCCCAACTGGCTACACCTTC.

In nucleotides, the CDR3 is TGTGCCAGCAGCTCCCAGGCTAGCGCGTCCTACGAGCAGTACTTC. Protein product: CASSSQASASYEQYF. The chain employs TRBV7-8 and TRBJ2-7; tentatively, D is TRBD2 (6 bases). CDR1 and CDR2 (germline): SGHVS, FQNEAQ. The V gene lost 4 bases and the J gene lost 1 base, with 14 bases spanning the gap. This CDR3 is built from 15 residues.

V and J are TRBV7-2 and TRBJ2-2; D is unresolved. This CDR3 has 16 residues. Germline V gene data show CDR1 as SGHTA and CDR2 as FQGNSA. V was trimmed by 5 bases and J by 4 bases, leaving 17 bases between them. In nucleotides, the CDR3 is TGTGCCAGCAGCCCCCGGTTCGGGTTTGGCACCGGGGAGCTGTTTTTT. This gives the protein CASSPRFGFGTGELFF. The complete variable domain, with remaining parts taken from reference TRBV7-2 and TRBJ2-2, reads GAGVSQSPSNKVTEKGKDVELRCDPISGHTALYWYRQSLGQGLEFLIYFQGNSAPDKSGLPSDRFSAERTGGSVSTLTIQRTQQEDSAVYLCASSPRFGFGTGELFFGEGSRLTVL.

The chain uses TRBV12-5 and TRBJ2-7; D perhaps matches TRBD2 (5 bases). V lost 0 bases to trimming and J lost 3 bases, with 12 bases between them. The germline V gene has CDR1 LGHNT and CDR2 FRNRAP. The CDR3 loop spans 15 amino acids. The CDR3 sequence is CASGLVRRIRYEQYF. The CDR3 DNA is TGTGCTAGTGGTTTGGTAAGGAGGATCCGCTACGAGCAGTACTTC.

This sequence joins TRBV14 and TRBJ2-1, with unresolved D. Deletions cut 1 base from V and 10 bases from J, with 8 bases between. The CDR3 runs to 12 residues. Germline V gives CDR1 SGHDN, CDR2 FVKESK. CDR3 protein: CASSQGVLEQFF. CDR3 in DNA: TGTGCCAGCAGCCAAGGGGTGTTGGAGCAGTTCTTC.

The V call is TRBV28, the J call TRBJ1-1; a weak D match, TRBD1 (5 bases). With 6 bases removed from V and 5 bases from J, the gap between germline ends came to 10 bases. Germline V gene data show CDR1 as MDHEN and CDR2 as SYDVKM. The CDR3 spans 12 residues. CDR3 sequence reads: CASSPRQTEAFF. The DNA of the CDR3 is TGTGCCAGCAGCCCCCGACAGACTGAAGCTTTCTTT.

CDR3 loop: CASSIEGQGYRATDTQYF. CDR3 bases: TGTGCCAGTAGTATAGAGGGACAGGGTTACAGGGCCACAGATACGCAGTATTTT. The V call is TRBV19, the J call TRBJ2-3, with 9 bases fitting TRBD1. CDR1 and CDR2 from the germline V gene are LNHDA and SQIVND (reference sequence). V shed 0 bases and J 2 bases; nucleotides not matched to a gene: 9. This CDR3 spans 18 amino acids. Full variable domain (remainder filled in from reference TRBV19 and TRBJ2-3): DGGITQSPKYLFRKEGQNVTLSCEQNLNHDAMYWYRQDPGQGLRLIYYSQIVNDFQKGDIAEGYSVSREKKESFPLTVTSAQKNPTAFYLCASSIEGQGYRATDTQYFGPGTRLTVL.

The CDR3 DNA reads as TGTGCCAGCAGTGAAGGGACCCCCACAGATACGCAGTATTTT. It yields the protein CASSEGTPTDTQYF. The chain is built from TRBV6-1 and TRBJ2-3; no reliable D call. Germline V gene sequence: CDR1 MNHNS, CDR2 SASEGT. The CDR3 has 14 residues. Trimming removed 1 base at V and 2 bases at J, with 7 bases between.

The chain recombines TRBV7-8 with TRBJ2-1; D not certain. The germline V gene has CDR1 SGHVS and CDR2 FQNEAQ. Trimming shortened V by 3 bases and J by 6 bases, and 9 bases separated the two germline ends. The CDR3 has 13 residues. CDR3 sequence: CASSLKDLNEQFF. The CDR3 DNA is TGTGCCAGCAGCTTGAAGGATCTCAATGAGCAGTTCTTC.

The chain employs TRBV5-1 and TRBJ1-2; D possibly corresponds to TRBD1 (6 bases). Germline V CDR1 and CDR2: SGHRS, YFSETQ. V shed 8 bases and J shed 5 bases, with 13 bases lying between them. The CDR3 totals 12 residues. CDR3 bases: TGCGCCAGTAACAAGGGGGGTTATGGCTACACCTTC. It specifies CASNKGGYGYTF. Variable domain in full (rest from reference TRBV5-1 and TRBJ1-2): KAGVTQTPRYLIKTRGQQVTLSCSPISGHRSVSWYQQTPGQGLQFLFEYFSETQRNKGNFPGRFSGRQFSNSRSEMNVSTLELGDSALYLCASNKGGYGYTFGSGTRLTVV.

The chain carries TRBV25-1 and TRBJ1-5; 10 bases align to TRBD1. Germline CDR1 is MGHDK and CDR2 is SYGVNS. Trimming at V came to 4 bases and at J to 4 bases, leaving 4 bases not matched to a gene. This CDR3 has 15 amino acids. The CDR3 loop reads CASSGPGQGNQPQHF. The CDR3 DNA reads TGTGCCAGCAGTGGTCCGGGACAGGGGAATCAGCCCCAGCATTTT.

The chain is built from TRBV7-8 and TRBJ2-7, with 9 nucleotides matching TRBD2. V dropped 1 base and J dropped 2; count of bases not matched to a gene: 6. Germline CDR1 and CDR2: SGHVS and FQNEAQ. CDR3 size: 16 residues. DNA for the CDR3: TGTGCCAGCAGCTTAGAAGTGCCTAGCGGGACCTACGAGCAGTACTTC. Protein sequence: CASSLEVPSGTYEQYF.

The chain carries TRBV5-1 and TRBJ2-7; 7 bases match TRBD1. V dropped 4 bases and J dropped 3; count of bases not matched to a gene: 4. The germline V gene has CDR1 SGHRS and CDR2 YFSETQ. The CDR3 is 13 amino acids. The CDR3 sequence: CASSRGTDYEQYF. CDR3 DNA sequence: TGCGCCAGCAGCAGAGGGACAGACTACGAGCAGTACTTC.

The V and J genes are TRBV10-2 and TRBJ1-2; TRBD1 matches at 7 bases. This CDR3 spans 14 amino acids. Losses at the gene ends were 2 bases for V and 7 bases for J; bases not matched to a gene: 7. CDR1 WSHSY and CDR2 SAAADI come from the germline V gene. CDR3 protein: CASSEDREAGGYTF. CDR3 DNA sequence: TGCGCCAGCAGTGAGGACAGGGAGGCCGGTGGCTACACCTTC.

The chain couples TRBV28 to TRBJ2-1; TRBD2 agrees at 9 bases. CDR3 length: 17 residues. V gave up 10 bases and J gave up 4 bases; unmatched junction bases: 17. Germline loops: CDR1 MDHEN, CDR2 SYDVKM. The CDR3: CATRHQLAGKNYNEQFF. Here the CDR3 DNA reads TGTGCCACCCGACACCAACTAGCGGGTAAAAATTACAATGAGCAGTTCTTC.

This rearrangement joins TRBV21-1 to TRBJ2-3; TRBD2 reflects the table's D call only, with no check against the DNA. TRBV21-1 is a known pseudogene. The CDR3 has 18 residues. The CDR3 DNA sequence: TGTGCCAGCAGCAATTCTAGCGGGGGTCGCTCTAGCACAGATACGCAGTATTTT. Its protein product is CASSNSSGGRSSTDTQYF.

The chain combines TRBV2 with TRBJ2-5; D possibly matches TRBD1 or TRBD2 (6 bases each). This CDR3 has 12 residues. The germline V gene has CDR1 SNHLY and CDR2 FYNNEI. The germline V and J ends were trimmed by 7 bases and 5 bases, with 11 bases remaining between them. The CDR3 nucleotides are TGTGCCAGCAAGGGGGAGGCGGAGACCCAGTACTTC. Encoded protein: CASKGEAETQYF.

In its sample, this clone was seen once. The rearrangement joins TRBV6-1 to TRBJ2-3; maybe TRBD1 (6 bases). V lost 4 bases and J lost 3, with 17 bases in between. Germline V gene data show CDR1 as MNHNS and CDR2 as SASEGT. The CDR3 is 16 amino acids. CDR3 nucleotides: TGTGCCAGCAGTGGACGGACAGTCGGTTTTACAGATACGCAGTATTTT. Translating it yields CASSGRTVGFTDTQYF.

This clone came up once. V is TRBV7-2 and J is TRBJ1-6; no reliable D call. The germline gives CDR1 SGHTA, CDR2 FQGNSA. The V end was cut by 3 bases, the J end by 10 bases, with 4 bases between. CDR3 length equals 11 residues. The CDR3 is CASSLDSPLHF. The CDR3 DNA reads TGTGCCAGCAGCTTGGACTCACCCCTCCACTTT.

The rearrangement joins TRBV5-6 to TRBJ2-7, with D possibly TRBD2 on 5 matching bases. Germline CDR1 reads SGHDT; CDR2 reads YYEEEE. V was trimmed by 4 bases and J by 1 base, leaving 12 bases between them. This CDR3 spans 14 amino acids. The CDR3 DNA follows: TGTGCCAGCAGCCAACGGGGTTTATCCTACGAGCAGTACTTC. Amino acid sequence: CASSQRGLSYEQYF.

The chain links TRBV19 to TRBJ1-1; 7 bases are a match to TRBD1. The CDR3 is 17 residues long. In germline, CDR1 is LNHDA, CDR2 SQIVND (reference sequence). V lost 3 bases and J lost 1; bases outside the gene matches: 11. In DNA, the CDR3 is TGTGCCAGTAGTATGGCCGGAAACAGGGGATCGAACACTGAAGCTTTCTTT. Translation gives CASSMAGNRGSNTEAFF.

The V and J genes are TRBV4-1 and TRBJ2-2; D remains ambiguous. CDR1 is MGHRA, CDR2 YSYEKL, per germline. The CDR3 covers 15 residues. The V gene lost 3 bases and the J gene lost 1 base, with 9 bases spanning the gap. CDR3 residues: CASSQIALNTGELFF. CDR3 coding DNA: TGCGCCAGCAGCCAGATAGCCCTGAACACCGGGGAGCTGTTTTTT.

The chain is built from TRBV11-3 and TRBJ2-5; weak D call: TRBD1 (7 bases). The germline gives CDR1 SGHNT, CDR2 YENEEA. V was shortened by 5 bases and J by 5 bases, with 15 bases between the two germline ends. The CDR3 totals 14 residues. CDR3 loop: CASSDRTGGETQYF. The CDR3 nucleotides are TGTGCCAGCAGCGACCGGACAGGAGGGGAGACCCAGTACTTC.